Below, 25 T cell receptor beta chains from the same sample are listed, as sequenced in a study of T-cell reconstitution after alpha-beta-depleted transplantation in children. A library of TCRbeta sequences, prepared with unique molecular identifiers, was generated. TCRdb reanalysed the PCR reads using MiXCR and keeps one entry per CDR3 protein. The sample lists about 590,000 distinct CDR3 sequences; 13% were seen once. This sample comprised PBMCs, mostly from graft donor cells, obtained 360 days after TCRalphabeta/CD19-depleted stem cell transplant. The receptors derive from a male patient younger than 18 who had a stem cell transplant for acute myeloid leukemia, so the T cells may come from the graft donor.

The chain's CDR3 is CASSRFGTAANQPQHF. CDR3 bases: TGTGCCAGCTCACGGTTCGGGACAGCCGCCAATCAGCCCCAGCATTTT. The chain uses TRBV18 and TRBJ1-5, with 7 bases matching TRBD1. V lost 4 bases, J lost 3 bases, and 9 bases stayed unmatched. Germline V lookup: CDR1 KGHSH, CDR2 LQKENI. There are 16 residues in the CDR3.

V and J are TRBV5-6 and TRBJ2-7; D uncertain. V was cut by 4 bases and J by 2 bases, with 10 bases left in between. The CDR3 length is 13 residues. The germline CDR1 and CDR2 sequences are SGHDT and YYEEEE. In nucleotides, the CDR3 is TGTGCCAGCAGCCTTGCGACCGCCTACGAGCAGTACTTC. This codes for CASSLATAYEQYF.

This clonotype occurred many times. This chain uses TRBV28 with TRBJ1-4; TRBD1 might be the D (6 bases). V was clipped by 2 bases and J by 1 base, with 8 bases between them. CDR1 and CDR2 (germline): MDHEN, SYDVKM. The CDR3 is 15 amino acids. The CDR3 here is CASSLAGVTNEKLFF. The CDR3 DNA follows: TGTGCCAGCAGTTTAGCAGGGGTAACTAATGAAAAACTGTTTTTT.

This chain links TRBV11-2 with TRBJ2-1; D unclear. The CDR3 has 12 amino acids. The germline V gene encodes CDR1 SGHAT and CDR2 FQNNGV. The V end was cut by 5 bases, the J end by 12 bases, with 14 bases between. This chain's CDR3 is CASSLSPMMQFF. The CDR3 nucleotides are TGTGCCAGCAGCCTTTCCCCAATGATGCAGTTCTTC.

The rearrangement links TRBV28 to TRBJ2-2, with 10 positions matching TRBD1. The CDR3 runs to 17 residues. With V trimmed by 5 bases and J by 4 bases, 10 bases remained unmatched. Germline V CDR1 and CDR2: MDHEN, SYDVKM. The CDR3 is CASSGTGEKVRTGELFF. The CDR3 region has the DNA TGTGCCAGCAGTGGGACAGGGGAAAAAGTTCGCACCGGGGAGCTGTTTTTT. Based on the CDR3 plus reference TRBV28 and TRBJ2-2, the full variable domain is DVKVTQSSRYLVKRTGEKVFLECVQDMDHENMFWYRQDPGLGLRLIYFSYDVKMKEKGDIPEGYSVSREKKERFSLILESASTNQTSMYLCASSGTGEKVRTGELFFGEGSRLTVL.

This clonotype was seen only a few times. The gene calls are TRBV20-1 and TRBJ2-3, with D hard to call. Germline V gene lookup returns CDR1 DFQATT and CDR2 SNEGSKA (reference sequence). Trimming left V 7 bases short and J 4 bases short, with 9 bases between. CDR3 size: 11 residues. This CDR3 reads CSGRRADTQYF. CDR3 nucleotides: TGCAGTGGCCGAAGGGCAGATACGCAGTATTTT.

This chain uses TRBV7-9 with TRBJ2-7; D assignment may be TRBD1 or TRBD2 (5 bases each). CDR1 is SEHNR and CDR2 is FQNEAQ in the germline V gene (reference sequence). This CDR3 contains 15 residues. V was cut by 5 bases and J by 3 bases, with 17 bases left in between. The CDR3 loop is CASSPPGQFDYEQYF. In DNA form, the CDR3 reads TGTGCCAGCAGCCCACCGGGGCAGTTTGACTACGAGCAGTACTTC.

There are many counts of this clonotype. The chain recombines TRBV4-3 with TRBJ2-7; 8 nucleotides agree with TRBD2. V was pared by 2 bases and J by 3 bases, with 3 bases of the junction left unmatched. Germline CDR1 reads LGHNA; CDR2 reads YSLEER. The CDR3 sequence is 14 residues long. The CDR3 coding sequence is TGCGCCAGCAGCCAATTCCTAGCGGGCTACGAGCAGTACTTC. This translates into CASSQFLAGYEQYF.

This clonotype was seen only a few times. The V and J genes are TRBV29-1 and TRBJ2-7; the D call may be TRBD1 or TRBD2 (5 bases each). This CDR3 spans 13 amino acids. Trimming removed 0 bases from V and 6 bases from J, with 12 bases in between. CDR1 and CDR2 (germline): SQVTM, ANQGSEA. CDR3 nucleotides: TGCAGCGTTGAAGAACTCCGGGGCGGCGAGCAGTACTTC. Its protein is CSVEELRGGEQYF.

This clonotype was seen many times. The CDR3 here is CSAEVPRGPYEQFF. CDR3 in DNA: TGCAGCGCCGAGGTCCCGAGGGGGCCGTATGAGCAGTTCTTC. The rearrangement uses TRBV29-1 and TRBJ2-1; 7 bases are a match to TRBD1. The CDR3 is made up of 14 amino acids. Germline CDR1 and CDR2: SQVTM and ANQGSEA. Trimming removed 7 bases from V and 8 bases from J; junction bases left unmatched: 14.

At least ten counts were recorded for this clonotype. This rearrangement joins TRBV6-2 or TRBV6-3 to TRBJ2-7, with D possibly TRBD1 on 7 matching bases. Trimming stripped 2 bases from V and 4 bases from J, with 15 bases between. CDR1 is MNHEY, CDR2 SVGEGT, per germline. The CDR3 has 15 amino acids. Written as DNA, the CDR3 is TGTGCCAGCAGTTACCACGGACAGGCGGGGTACGAGCAGTACTTC. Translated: CASSYHGQAGYEQYF.

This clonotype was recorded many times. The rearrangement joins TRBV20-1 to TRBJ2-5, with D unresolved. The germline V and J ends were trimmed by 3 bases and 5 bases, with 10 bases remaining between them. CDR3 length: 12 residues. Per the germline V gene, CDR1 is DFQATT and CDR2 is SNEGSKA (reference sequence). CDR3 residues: CSASLGLETQYF. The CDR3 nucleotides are TGCAGTGCTAGCTTAGGGCTGGAGACCCAGTACTTC.

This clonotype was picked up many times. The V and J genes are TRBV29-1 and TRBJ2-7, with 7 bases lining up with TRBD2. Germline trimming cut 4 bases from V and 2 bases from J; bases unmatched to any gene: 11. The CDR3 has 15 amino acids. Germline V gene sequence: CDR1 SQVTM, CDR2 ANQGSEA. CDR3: CSVVGGSLKAYEQYF. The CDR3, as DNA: TGCAGCGTTGTGGGGGGGAGCTTAAAGGCCTACGAGCAGTACTTC.

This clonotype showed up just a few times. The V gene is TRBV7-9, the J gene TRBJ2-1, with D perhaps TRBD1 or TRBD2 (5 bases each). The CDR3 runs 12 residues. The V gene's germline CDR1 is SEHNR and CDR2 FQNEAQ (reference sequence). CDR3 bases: TGTGTAGAAGGTGAGGGGTTAAATGAGCAGTTCTTC. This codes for CVEGEGLNEQFF.

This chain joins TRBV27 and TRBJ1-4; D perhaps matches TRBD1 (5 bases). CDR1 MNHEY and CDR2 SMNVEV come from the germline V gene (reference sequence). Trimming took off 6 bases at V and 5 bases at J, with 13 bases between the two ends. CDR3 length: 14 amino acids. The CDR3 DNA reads TGTGCCAGCAGCCTACAGTGGGGGAATGAAAAACTGTTTTTT. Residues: CASSLQWGNEKLFF.

CDR3 bases: TGTGCCAGCAGCGTAGTTACAGGGAACACCGGGGAGCTGTTTTTT. Amino acid sequence: CASSVVTGNTGELFF. The chain is built from TRBV9 and TRBJ2-2; tentative D call: TRBD1 (5 bases). Trimming removed 0 bases at V and 1 base at J, with 7 bases between. The CDR3 has 15 residues. The germline gives CDR1 SGDLS, CDR2 YYNGEE.

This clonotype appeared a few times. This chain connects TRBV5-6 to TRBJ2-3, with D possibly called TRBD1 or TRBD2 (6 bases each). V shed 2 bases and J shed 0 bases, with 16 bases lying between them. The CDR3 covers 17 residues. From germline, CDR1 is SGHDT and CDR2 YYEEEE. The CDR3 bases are TGTGCCAGCAGCTTCCGGAGGGGGATTAGAAGCACAGATACGCAGTATTTT. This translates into CASSFRRGIRSTDTQYF.

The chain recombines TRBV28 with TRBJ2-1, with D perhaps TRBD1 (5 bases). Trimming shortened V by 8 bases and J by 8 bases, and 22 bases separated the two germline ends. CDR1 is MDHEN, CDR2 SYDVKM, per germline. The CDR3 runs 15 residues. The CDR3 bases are TGTGCCAGCGCTACTTTAGTTACGGACAACGATGAGCAGTTCTTC. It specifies CASATLVTDNDEQFF.

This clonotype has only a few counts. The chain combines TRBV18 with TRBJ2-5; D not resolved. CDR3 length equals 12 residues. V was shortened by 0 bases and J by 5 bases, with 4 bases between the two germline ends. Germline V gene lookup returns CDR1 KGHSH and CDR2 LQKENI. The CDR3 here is CASSPPIETQYF. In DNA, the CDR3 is TGTGCCAGCTCACCACCGATCGAGACCCAGTACTTC.

CDR3 sequence reads: CASSLGTSLPYEQYF. CDR3 bases: TGTGCCAGCAGCCTAGGGACTAGCCTTCCCTACGAGCAGTACTTC. The rearrangement links TRBV6-1 to TRBJ2-7; 9 bases match TRBD2. CDR3 length: 15 amino acids. V shed 6 bases and J 2 bases; nucleotides not matched to a gene: 8. Germline CDR1 and CDR2: MNHNS and SASEGT.

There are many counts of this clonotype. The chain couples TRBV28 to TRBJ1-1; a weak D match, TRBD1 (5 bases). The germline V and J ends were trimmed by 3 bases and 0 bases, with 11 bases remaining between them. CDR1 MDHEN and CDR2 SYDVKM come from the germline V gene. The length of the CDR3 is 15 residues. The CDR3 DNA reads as TGTGCCAGCAGTTTGGGGACGGCCATGAACACTGAAGCTTTCTTT. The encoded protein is CASSLGTAMNTEAFF. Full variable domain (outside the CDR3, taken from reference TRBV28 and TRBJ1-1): DVKVTQSSRYLVKRTGEKVFLECVQDMDHENMFWYRQDPGLGLRLIYFSYDVKMKEKGDIPEGYSVSREKKERFSLILESASTNQTSMYLCASSLGTAMNTEAFFGQGTRLTVV.

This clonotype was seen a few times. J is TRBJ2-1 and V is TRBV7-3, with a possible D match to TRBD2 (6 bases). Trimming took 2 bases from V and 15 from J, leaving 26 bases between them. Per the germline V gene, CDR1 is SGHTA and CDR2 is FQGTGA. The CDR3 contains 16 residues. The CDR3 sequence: CASSLGLRDLGGGAFF. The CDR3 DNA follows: TGTGCCAGCAGCTTAGGGTTGAGGGACTTGGGGGGAGGTGCGTTCTTC.

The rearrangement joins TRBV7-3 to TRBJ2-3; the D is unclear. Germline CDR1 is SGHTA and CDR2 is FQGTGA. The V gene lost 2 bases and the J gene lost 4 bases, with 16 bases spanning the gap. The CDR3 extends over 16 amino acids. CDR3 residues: CASSLVDSKPPDTQYF. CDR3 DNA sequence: TGTGCCAGCAGCTTAGTGGATTCAAAGCCCCCAGATACGCAGTATTTT.

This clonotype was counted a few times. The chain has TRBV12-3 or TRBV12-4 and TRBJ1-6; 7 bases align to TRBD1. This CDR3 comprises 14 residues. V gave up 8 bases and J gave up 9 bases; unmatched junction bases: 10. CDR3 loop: CASSDRVLGSPLHF. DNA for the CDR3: TGTGCCAGCTCCGACAGGGTGCTCGGTTCACCCCTCCACTTT.

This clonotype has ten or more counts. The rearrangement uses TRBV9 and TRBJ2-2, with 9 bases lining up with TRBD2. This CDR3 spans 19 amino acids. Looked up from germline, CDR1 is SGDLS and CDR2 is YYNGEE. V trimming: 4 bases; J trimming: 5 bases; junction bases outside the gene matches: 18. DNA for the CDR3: TGTGCCAGCAGCCACCCGCGGGGGGGGAGGGAATCGAGGACCGGGGAGCTGTTTTTT. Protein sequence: CASSHPRGGRESRTGELFF.